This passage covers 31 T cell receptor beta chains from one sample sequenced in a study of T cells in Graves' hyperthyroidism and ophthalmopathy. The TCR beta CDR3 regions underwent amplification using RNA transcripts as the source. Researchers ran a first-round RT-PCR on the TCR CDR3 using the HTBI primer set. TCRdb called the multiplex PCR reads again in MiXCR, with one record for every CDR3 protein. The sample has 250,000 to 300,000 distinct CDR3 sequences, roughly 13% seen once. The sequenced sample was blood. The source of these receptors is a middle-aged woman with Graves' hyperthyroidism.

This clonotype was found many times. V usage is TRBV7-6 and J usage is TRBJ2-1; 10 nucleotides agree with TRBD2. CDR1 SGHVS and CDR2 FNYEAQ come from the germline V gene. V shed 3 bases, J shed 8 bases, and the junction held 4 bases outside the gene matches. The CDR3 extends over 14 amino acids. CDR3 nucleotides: TGTGCCAGCAGCTTTACTAGCGGGATCTATGAGCAGTTCTTC. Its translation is CASSFTSGIYEQFF.

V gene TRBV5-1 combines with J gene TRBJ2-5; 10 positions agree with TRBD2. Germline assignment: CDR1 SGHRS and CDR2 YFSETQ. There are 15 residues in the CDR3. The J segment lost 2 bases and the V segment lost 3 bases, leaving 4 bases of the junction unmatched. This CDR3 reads CASSSLAGGQETQYF. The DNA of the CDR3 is TGCGCCAGCAGCTCCTTAGCGGGAGGTCAAGAGACCCAGTACTTC.

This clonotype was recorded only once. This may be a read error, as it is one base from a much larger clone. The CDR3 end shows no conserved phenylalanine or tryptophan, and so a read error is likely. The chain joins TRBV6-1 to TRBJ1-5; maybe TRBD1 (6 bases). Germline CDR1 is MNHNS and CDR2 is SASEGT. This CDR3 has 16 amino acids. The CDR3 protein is CASSAGGAYSNQPQHS. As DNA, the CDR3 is TGCGCCAGCAGCGCGGGGGGGGCCTATAGCAATCAGCCCCAGCATTCT.

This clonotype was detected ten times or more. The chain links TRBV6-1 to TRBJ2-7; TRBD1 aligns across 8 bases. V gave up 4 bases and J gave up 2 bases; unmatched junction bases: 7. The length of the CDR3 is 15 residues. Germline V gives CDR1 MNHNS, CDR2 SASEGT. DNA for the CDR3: TGTGCCAGCAGTGGAACCGGGACAGGAGCCTACGAGCAGTACTTC. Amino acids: CASSGTGTGAYEQYF.

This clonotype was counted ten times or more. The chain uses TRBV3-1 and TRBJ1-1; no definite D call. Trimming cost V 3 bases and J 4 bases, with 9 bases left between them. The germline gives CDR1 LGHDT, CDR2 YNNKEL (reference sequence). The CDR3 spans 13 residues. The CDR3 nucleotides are TGTGCCAGCAGCCAGCGGGAAGGCACTGAAGCTTTCTTT. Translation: CASSQREGTEAFF.

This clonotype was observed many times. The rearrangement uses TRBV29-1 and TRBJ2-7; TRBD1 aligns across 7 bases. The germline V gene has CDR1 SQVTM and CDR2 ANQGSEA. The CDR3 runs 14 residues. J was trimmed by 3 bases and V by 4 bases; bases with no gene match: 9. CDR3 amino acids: CSVVKRGQNYEQYF. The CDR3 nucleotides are TGCAGCGTTGTAAAGAGGGGGCAGAACTACGAGCAGTACTTC.

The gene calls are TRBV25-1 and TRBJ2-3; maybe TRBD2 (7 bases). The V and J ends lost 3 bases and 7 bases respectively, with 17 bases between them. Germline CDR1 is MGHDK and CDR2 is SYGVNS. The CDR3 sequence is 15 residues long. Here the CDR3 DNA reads TGTGCCAGCAGTGATCCTAGCGGAGGGGGGAATACGCAGTATTTT. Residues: CASSDPSGGGNTQYF. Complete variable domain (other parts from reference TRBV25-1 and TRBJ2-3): EADIYQTPRYLVIGTGKKITLECSQTMGHDKMYWYQQDPGMELHLIHYSYGVNSTEKGDLSSESTVSRIRTEHFPLTLESARPSHTSQYLCASSDPSGGGNTQYFGPGTRLTVL.

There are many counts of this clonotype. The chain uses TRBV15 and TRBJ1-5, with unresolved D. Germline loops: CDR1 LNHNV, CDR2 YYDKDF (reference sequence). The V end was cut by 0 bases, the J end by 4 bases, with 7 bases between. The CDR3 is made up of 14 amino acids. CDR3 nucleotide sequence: TGTGCCACCAGCAGAGATCGGGGAAATCAGCCCCAGCATTTT. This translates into CATSRDRGNQPQHF.

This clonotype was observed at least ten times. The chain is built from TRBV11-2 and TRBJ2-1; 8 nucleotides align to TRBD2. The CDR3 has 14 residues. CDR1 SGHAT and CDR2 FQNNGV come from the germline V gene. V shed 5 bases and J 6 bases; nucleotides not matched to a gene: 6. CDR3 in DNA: TGTGCCAGCAGCGCGCGGGAGGCTTCCAATGAGCAGTTCTTC. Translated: CASSAREASNEQFF.

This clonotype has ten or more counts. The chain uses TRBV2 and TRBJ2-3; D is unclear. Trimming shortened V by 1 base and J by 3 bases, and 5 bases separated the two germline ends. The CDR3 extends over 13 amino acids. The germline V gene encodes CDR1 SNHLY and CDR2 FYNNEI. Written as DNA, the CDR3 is TGTGCCAGCAGTGAAGAGGTTACAGATACGCAGTATTTT. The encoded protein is CASSEEVTDTQYF. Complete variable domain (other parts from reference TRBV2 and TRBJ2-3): EPEVTQTPSHQVTQMGQEVILRCVPISNHLYFYWYRQILGQKVEFLVSFYNNEISEKSEIFDDQFSVERPDGSNFTLKIRSTKLEDSAMYFCASSEEVTDTQYFGPGTRLTVL.

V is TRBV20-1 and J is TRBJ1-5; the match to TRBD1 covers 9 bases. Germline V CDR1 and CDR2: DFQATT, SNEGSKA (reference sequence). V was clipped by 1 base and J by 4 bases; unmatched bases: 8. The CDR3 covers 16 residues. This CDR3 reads CSARAAGTGNNQPQHF. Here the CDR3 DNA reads TGCAGTGCTAGAGCCGCTGGGACAGGGAATAATCAGCCCCAGCATTTT.

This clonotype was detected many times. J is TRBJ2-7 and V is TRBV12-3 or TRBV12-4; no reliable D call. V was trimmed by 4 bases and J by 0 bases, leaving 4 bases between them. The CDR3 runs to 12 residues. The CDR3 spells CASSWSSYEQYF. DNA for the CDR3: TGTGCCAGCAGTTGGAGCTCCTACGAGCAGTACTTC.

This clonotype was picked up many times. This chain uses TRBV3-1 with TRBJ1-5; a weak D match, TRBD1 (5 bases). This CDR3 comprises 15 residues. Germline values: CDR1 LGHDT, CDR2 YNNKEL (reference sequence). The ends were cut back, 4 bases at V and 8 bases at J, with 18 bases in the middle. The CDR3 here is CASSPGTAVGEPQHF. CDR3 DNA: TGTGCCAGCAGCCCCGGGACGGCCGTAGGTGAGCCCCAGCATTTT.

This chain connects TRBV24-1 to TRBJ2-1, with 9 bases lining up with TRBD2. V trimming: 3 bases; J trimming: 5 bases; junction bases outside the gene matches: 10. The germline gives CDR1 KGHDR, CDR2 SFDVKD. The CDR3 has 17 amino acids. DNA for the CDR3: TGTGCCACCAGTGATGCCGGCCCTAGCGGGAAGAACAATGAGCAGTTCTTC. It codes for CATSDAGPSGKNNEQFF.

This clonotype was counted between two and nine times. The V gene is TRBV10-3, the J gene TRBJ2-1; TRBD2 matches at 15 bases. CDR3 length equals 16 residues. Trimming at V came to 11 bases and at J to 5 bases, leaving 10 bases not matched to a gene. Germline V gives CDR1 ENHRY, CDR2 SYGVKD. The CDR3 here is CAATPGLAGGHNEQFF. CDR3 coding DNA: TGTGCCGCAACCCCGGGACTAGCGGGAGGCCACAATGAGCAGTTCTTC.

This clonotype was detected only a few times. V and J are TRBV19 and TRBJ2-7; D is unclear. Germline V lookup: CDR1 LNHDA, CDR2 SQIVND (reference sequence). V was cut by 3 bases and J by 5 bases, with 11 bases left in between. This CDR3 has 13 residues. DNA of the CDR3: TGTGCCAGTAGTATGGGCCGAGCCGACGAGCAGTACTTC. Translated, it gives CASSMGRADEQYF. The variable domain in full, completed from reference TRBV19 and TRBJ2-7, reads DGGITQSPKYLFRKEGQNVTLSCEQNLNHDAMYWYRQDPGQGLRLIYYSQIVNDFQKGDIAEGYSVSREKKESFPLTVTSAQKNPTAFYLCASSMGRADEQYFGPGTRLTVT.

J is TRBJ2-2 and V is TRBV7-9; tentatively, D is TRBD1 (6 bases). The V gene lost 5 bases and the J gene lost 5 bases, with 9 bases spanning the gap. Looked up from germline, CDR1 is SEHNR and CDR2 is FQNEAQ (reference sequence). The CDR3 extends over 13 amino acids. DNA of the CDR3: TGTGCCAGCAGCATCACAGGGACCGGGGAGCTGTTTTTT. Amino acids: CASSITGTGELFF.

CDR3 sequence reads: CASNSGRWGGELFF. CDR3 DNA sequence: TGTGCCAGCAACAGCGGGAGATGGGGCGGGGAGCTGTTTTTT. The chain links TRBV5-8 to TRBJ2-2; 8 nucleotides agree with TRBD2. Germline values: CDR1 SGHTS, CDR2 YDEGEE. The junction had 8 bases not matched to a gene; V was cut back by 6 bases and J by 7 bases. The CDR3 runs 14 residues.

DNA of the CDR3: TGTGCCAGCAGTTTAACCCCACTAGCGGGAAACAATGAGCAGTTCTTC. This sequence encodes CASSLTPLAGNNEQFF. The V call is TRBV27, the J call TRBJ2-1; TRBD2 matches 10 bases. Germline CDR1 reads MNHEY; CDR2 reads SMNVEV (reference sequence). The CDR3 is made up of 16 amino acids. Trimming took 2 bases from V and 5 from J; bases not matched to a gene: 6.

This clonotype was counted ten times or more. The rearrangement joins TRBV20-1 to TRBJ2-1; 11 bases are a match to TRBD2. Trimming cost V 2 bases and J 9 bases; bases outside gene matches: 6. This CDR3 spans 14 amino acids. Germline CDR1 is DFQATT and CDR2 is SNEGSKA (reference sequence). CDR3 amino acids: CSARLAGGLVEQFF. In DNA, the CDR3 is TGCAGTGCTAGACTAGCGGGAGGATTGGTTGAGCAGTTCTTC.

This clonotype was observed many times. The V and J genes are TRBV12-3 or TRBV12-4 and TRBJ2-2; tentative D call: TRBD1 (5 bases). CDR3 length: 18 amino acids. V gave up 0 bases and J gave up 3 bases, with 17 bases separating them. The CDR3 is CASSLAQGDPTYTGELFF. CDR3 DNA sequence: TGTGCCAGCAGTTTAGCGCAGGGTGACCCGACGTACACCGGGGAGCTGTTTTTT.

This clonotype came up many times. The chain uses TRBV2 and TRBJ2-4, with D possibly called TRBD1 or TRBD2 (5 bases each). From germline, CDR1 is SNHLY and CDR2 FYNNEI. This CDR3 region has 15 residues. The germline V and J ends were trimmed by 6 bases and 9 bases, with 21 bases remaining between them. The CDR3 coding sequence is TGTGCCAGCAGCGACGATGGGGGATCTGGGGGCATTCAGTACTTC. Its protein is CASSDDGGSGGIQYF.

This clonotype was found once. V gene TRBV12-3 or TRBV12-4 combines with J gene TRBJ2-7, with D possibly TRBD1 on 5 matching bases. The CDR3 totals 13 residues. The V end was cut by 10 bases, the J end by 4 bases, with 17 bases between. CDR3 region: CATRIRQGYEQYF. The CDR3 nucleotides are TGTGCCACCAGGATTCGCCAGGGTTACGAGCAGTACTTC.

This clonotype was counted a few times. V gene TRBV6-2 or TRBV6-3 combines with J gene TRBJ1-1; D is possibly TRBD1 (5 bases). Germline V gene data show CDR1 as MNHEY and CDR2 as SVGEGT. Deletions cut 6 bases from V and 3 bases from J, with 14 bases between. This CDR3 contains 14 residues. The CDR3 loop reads CASRTRQFDTEAFF. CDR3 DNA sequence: TGTGCCAGCAGGACACGACAGTTTGACACTGAAGCTTTCTTT.

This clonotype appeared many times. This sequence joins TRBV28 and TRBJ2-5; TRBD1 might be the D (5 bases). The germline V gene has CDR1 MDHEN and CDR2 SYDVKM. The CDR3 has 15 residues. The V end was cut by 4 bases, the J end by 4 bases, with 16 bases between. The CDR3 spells CASSSIQGRGETQYF. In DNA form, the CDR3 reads TGTGCCAGCAGTTCCATCCAGGGTAGGGGAGAGACCCAGTACTTC.

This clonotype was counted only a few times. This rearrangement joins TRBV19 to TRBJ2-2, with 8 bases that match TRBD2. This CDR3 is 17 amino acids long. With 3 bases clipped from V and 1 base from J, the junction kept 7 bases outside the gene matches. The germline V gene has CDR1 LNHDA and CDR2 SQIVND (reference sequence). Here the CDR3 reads CASSMVGGAVNTGELFF. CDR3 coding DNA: TGTGCCAGTAGTATGGTCGGGGGGGCTGTGAACACCGGGGAGCTGTTTTTT.

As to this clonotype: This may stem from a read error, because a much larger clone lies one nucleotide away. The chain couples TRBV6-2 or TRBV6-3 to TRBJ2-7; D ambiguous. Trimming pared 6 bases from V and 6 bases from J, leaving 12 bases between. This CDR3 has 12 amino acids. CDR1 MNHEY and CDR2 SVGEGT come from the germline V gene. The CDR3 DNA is TGTGCCAGCAGAAGTCAGACTTTCGAGCAGTACTTC. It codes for CASRSQTFEQYF.

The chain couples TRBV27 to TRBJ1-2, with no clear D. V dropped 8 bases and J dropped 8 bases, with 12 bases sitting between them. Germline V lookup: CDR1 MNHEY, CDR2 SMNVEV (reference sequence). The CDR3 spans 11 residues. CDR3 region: CASQGLDGYTF. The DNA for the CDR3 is TGTGCCAGCCAAGGCCTGGACGGCTACACCTTC.

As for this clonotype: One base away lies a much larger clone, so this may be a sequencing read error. In nucleotides, the CDR3 is TGTGCCAACGACCTTGGGCAGGGGGGGGGCTACACCTTC. Translation gives CANDLGQGGGYTF. The rearrangement links TRBV2 to TRBJ1-2, with 7 bases fitting TRBD1. CDR3 size: 13 residues. J gave up 8 bases and V 10 bases, and 13 bases lay outside the gene matches. Per germline, CDR1 SNHLY and CDR2 FYNNEI.

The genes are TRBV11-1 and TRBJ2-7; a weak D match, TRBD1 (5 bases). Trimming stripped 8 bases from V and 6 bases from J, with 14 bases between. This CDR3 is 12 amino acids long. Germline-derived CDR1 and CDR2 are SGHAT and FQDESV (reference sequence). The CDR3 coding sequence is TGTGCCAGCTCAGGGTTACACAGCGAGCAGTACTTC. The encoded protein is CASSGLHSEQYF.

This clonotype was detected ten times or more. CDR3 sequence reads: CASSLNLGNEKLFF. The DNA for the CDR3 is TGTGCCAGCAGCTTAAATTTAGGGAACGAAAAACTGTTTTTT. The gene calls are TRBV11-2 and TRBJ1-4, with D unresolved. Germline CDR1 SGHAT, CDR2 FQNNGV. Trimming took 2 bases from V and 8 from J, leaving 12 bases between them. The CDR3 contains 14 residues.